The present TCR beta chain was sequenced within a study of glioma-infiltrating T cells after dendritic cell vaccination. About the study: The vaccine used monocyte-derived dendritic cells pulsed overnight with autologous tumor lysate. At biweekly intervals, patients got three intradermal dendritic cell vaccine injections. Study-level results: Patients with more pretreatment TILs had longer time to progression and survival.

The CDR3 loop spans 14 amino acids. V was pared by 5 bases and J by 8 bases, with 17 bases between. Germline assignment: CDR1 SGHRS and CDR2 YFSETQ. This clone has only one observation. Its target is unknown. TCRdb's table, derived via immunoSEQ multiplex PCR, lists solely in-frame clones and lacks some. The sample holds approximately 99,000 clones; roughly 80% are singletons and the top ten take 5% to 7%. Time point here: after dendritic cell vaccination, including at tumor progression/relapse. Isocitrate dehydrogenase mutation was absent in all glioblastoma patients. The rearrangement links TRBV5-1 to TRBJ2-1, with a weak D call TRBD1 (6 bases). The specimen was blood, collected after dendritic cell vaccination. This sequence originates from a human donor with glioblastoma. CDR3 nucleotide sequence: TGCGCCAGCAGTTCCGGGACACCTTTGGATGAGCAGTTCTTC. Amino acid sequence: CASSSGTPLDEQFF. The full variable domain, in which reference TRBV5-1 and TRBJ2-1 provide the parts outside the CDR3, is KAGVTQTPRYLIKTRGQQVTLSCSPISGHRSVSWYQQTPGQGLQFLFEYFSETQRNKGNFPGRFSGRQFSNSRSEMNVSTLELGDSALYLCASSSGTPLDEQFFGPGTRLTVL.